Listed below are T cell receptor beta chains from one sample, sequenced in a study of technical replicates of blood from several donors. Measured with immunoSEQ multiplex PCR; TCRdb has only the in-frame clones, and not every one. In the table there are 90,000 to 100,000 clones, around 95% of which are singletons. Sequencing input: T cells isolated from PBMCs. The source of these receptors is a human donor in good health. CDR3s include the opening cysteine and the closing phenylalanine or tryptophan. D genes are given only for firm matches. Clone size is not always given. Where it is, it says once, few, many or a class for expanded clones.

TGTGCCAGCAGCCCAATCCCGCAGAACTACGAGCAGTACTTC,CASSPIPQNYEQYF,14,NA,TRBJ2-7,NA,TRBV4-2
TGTGCCAGCAGTTTAGGGGACAGTTACAATGAGCAGTTCTTC,CASSLGDSYNEQFF,14,TRBD1,TRBJ2-1,NA,TRBV27
TGTGCCAGCAGCTTAGGTCAGGGAACTGAAGCTTTCTTT,CASSLGQGTEAFF,13,NA,TRBJ1-1,NA,TRBV11-2
TGTGCCAGCAGAAACAGGGGACCCTCTGGGGCCAACGTCCTGACTTTC,CASRNRGPSGANVLTF,16,TRBD1,TRBJ2-6,NA,TRBV28
TGTGCCAGCAGGGGCGATGGGTCCGGGGAGCTGTTTTTT,CASRGDGSGELFF,13,NA,TRBJ2-2,NA,TRBV7-9
TGTGCCAGCAGCTTGGGAGGAACAGATACGCAGTATTTT,CASSLGGTDTQYF,13,NA,TRBJ2-3,NA,TRBV5-4
TGTGCCTCACGAAAGGGGGGGGAAAACTCTAACTATGGCTACACCTTC,CASRKGGENSNYGYTF,16,NA,TRBJ1-2,NA,TRBV10-3
TGTGCCAGCAGCCATGAGGGCCTCCACGAGCAGTACTTC,CASSHEGLHEQYF,13,NA,TRBJ2-7,NA,TRBV4-2
TGTGCCAGCAGCCAAGGACCGGGCAATGAGCAGTTCTTC,CASSQGPGNEQFF,13,NA,TRBJ2-1,NA,TRBV14
TGCGCCAGCAGCGAAAGACAGGGACCCGACACTGAAGCTTTCTTT,CASSERQGPDTEAFF,15,TRBD1,TRBJ1-1,NA,TRBV5-1
TGTGCCAGCAGCCTCCAAGAGACCCAGTACTTC,CASSLQETQYF,11,NA,TRBJ2-5,NA,TRBV6-5
TGTGCCAGCAGATCCAAGGAGACGCCCTACAATCACTACGAGCAGTACTTC,CASRSKETPYNHYEQYF,17,NA,TRBJ2-7,NA,TRBV27
TGTGCCAGTAGTATTAGACAGGGGGCTACTGAAGCTTTCTTT,CASSIRQGATEAFF,14,TRBD1,TRBJ1-1,NA,TRBV19
TGTGCCAGCAGTTACTCCCAGGGCTGGGAGACCCAGTACTTC,CASSYSQGWETQYF,14,NA,TRBJ2-5,NA,TRBV6-5
TGTGCCAGCAGCGCCCACGGACTCAACTATGGCTACACCTTC,CASSAHGLNYGYTF,14,NA,TRBJ1-2,NA,TRBV6-1
TGTGCCAGCCGGGACAGGGTACACGAGCAGTACTTC,CASRDRVHEQYF,12,TRBD1,TRBJ2-7,NA,TRBV6-1
TGCGCCAGCAGCCAAGTTCATCGGGGCAGGGGTAATTCACCCCTCCACTTT,CASSQVHRGRGNSPLHF,17,NA,TRBJ1-6,NA,TRBV4-1
TGTGCCAGCCGTAGGGTAGGGGCGACCTATGGCTACACCTTC,CASRRVGATYGYTF,14,NA,TRBJ1-2,NA,TRBV6-1
TGTGCCAGCAGCCGAGAGGGACAGGGAGTCAAAAACATTCAGTACTTC,CASSREGQGVKNIQYF,16,TRBD1,TRBJ2-4,NA,TRBV25-1
TGCGCCAGCAGCCGAGGGAGCGGGGACACTGAAGCTTTCTTT,CASSRGSGDTEAFF,14,NA,TRBJ1-1,NA,TRBV4-1
TGTGCCAGCAGCCCGCATGGAGCGGAGACCCAGTACTTC,CASSPHGAETQYF,13,NA,TRBJ2-5,once,TRBV7-9
TGTGCCAGCAGGAGCTGGACAGGAACTGGGGCCAACGTCCTGACTTTC,CASRSWTGTGANVLTF,16,TRBD1,TRBJ2-6,NA,TRBV5-4
TGTGCCAGCAGCTCGCCGGGACTTGGGAACACTGAAGCTTTCTTT,CASSSPGLGNTEAFF,15,NA,TRBJ1-1,NA,TRBV5-4
TGCGCCAGCAGCCAACAACGAATCGGACAAGGCGGCATTCAAAGCTCCTACAATGAGCAGTTCTTC,CASSQQRIGQGGIQSSYNEQFF,22,NA,TRBJ2-1,NA,TRBV4-1
TGCGCCAGCAGCCATGTACAGGGGACAGCTTTCTTT,CASSHVQGTAFF,12,TRBD1,TRBJ1-1,NA,TRBV4-1
TGCGCCAGTGGGGGGGCAGGGCAAGAGACCCAGTACTTC,CASGGAGQETQYF,13,NA,TRBJ2-5,NA,TRBV5-1
TGTGCCAGCAGTGGGGGACAGGACCCCTACGAGCAGTACTTC,CASSGGQDPYEQYF,14,TRBD1,TRBJ2-7,once,TRBV27
TGTGCCAGCAGCTTGGCAATGGACAGGGCGAAATATGGCTACACCTTC,CASSLAMDRAKYGYTF,16,TRBD1,TRBJ1-2,NA,TRBV5-6
TGTGCCAGCAGCTCCTACCCGCATGCAGGGCCTGGGGCCAACGTCCTGACTTTC,CASSSYPHAGPGANVLTF,18,NA,TRBJ2-6,NA,TRBV11-2
TGTGCCAGCAGTGAGTCAGGATCCCTCCCTCTGTACGAGCAGTACTTC,CASSESGSLPLYEQYF,16,NA,TRBJ2-7,NA,TRBV2
TGTGCCAGCCGAGCGCGGGGCTATATCCAAGAGACCCAGTACTTC,CASRARGYIQETQYF,15,NA,TRBJ2-5,once,TRBV19